The sequence of this T cell receptor beta chain was determined in a study of cytomegalovirus exposure and HLA in healthy donors. Study results and caveats: It emerged from a later analysis that several of the most significant clusters appeared to be linked to common viral pathogens.

The PCR was carried out with 60 Vbeta primers and 13 Jbeta primers. Using immunoSEQ multiplex PCR, the repertoire was profiled, and TCRdb retains in-frame clones only, with some absent. The profile shows roughly 92,000 clones, 80% of them singletons. The CDR3 extends over 14 amino acids. CDR1 and CDR2 (germline): MNHNS, SASEGT. V lost 5 bases to trimming and J lost 0 bases, with 8 bases between them. Regarding this clone: Its antigen remains unknown.

Sequenced material: PBMCs. This sequence was found in a man over 45 in good health and CMV-seropositive. J is TRBJ1-5 and V is TRBV6-1; D uncertain. The CDR3 DNA reads TGTGCCAGCAGTTGGGAGGTTAGCAATCAGCCCCAGCATTTT. The encoded protein is CASSWEVSNQPQHF.